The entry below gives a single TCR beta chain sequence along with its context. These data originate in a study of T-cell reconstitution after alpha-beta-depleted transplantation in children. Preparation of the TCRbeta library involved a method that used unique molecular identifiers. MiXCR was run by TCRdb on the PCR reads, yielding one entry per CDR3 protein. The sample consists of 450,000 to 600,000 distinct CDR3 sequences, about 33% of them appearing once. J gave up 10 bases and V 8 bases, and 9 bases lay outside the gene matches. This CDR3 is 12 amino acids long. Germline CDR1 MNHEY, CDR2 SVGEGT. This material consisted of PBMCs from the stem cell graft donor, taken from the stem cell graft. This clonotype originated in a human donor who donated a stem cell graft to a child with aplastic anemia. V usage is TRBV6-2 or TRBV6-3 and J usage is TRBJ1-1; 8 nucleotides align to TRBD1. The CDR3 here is CASADRGWRAFF. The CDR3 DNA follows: TGTGCCAGCGCTGACAGGGGATGGAGAGCTTTCTTT.